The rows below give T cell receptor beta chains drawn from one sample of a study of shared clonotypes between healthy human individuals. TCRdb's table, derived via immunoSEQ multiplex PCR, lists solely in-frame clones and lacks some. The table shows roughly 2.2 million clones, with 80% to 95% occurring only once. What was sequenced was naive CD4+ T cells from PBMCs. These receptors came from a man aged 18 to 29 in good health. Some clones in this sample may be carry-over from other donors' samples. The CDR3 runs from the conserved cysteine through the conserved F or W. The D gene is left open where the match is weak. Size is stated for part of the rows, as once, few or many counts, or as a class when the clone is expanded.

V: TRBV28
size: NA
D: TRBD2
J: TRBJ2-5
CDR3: CASDLGGSSGETQYF
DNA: TGTGCCAGCGACCTTGGCGGGAGTTCGGGAGAGACCCAGTACTTC

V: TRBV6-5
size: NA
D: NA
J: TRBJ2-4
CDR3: CASSYSPSSTYF
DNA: TGTGCCAGCAGTTACTCGCCCAGTAGTACGTACTTC

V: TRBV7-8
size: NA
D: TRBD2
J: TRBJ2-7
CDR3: CASREGGGYEQYF
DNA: TGTGCCAGCAGGGAAGGCGGGGGGTACGAGCAGTACTTC

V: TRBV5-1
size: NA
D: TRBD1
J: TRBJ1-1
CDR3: CASSDRPGQLNTEAFF
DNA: TGCGCCAGCAGCGACAGACCGGGACAGTTGAACACTGAAGCTTTCTTT

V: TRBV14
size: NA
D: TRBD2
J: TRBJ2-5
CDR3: CASSQDLAGARETQYF
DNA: TGTGCCAGCAGCCAAGATCTAGCGGGAGCTCGAGAGACCCAGTACTTC

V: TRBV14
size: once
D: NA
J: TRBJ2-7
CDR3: CASSRGRVLGSYEQYF
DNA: TGTGCCAGCAGCCGAGGTCGGGTCCTTGGCTCCTACGAGCAGTACTTC

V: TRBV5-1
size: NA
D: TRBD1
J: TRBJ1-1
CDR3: CASSFMQGGMNTEAFF
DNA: TGCGCCAGCAGCTTTATGCAGGGGGGAATGAACACTGAAGCTTTCTTT

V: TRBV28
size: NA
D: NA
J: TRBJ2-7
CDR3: CASSGMGEQYF
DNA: TGTGCCAGCAGTGGCATGGGGGAGCAGTACTTC

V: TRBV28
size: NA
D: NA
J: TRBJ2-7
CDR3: CASSLRTGRHEQYF
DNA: TGTGCCAGCAGTTTAAGGACGGGCCGGCACGAGCAGTACTTC

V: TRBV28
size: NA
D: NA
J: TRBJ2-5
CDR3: CASSSYRLRETQYF
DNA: TGTGCCAGCAGTTCGTACAGGTTGAGGGAGACCCAGTACTTC

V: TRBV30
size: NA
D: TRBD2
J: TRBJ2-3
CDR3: CAWRGGTSGRALGADTQYF
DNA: TGTGCCTGGAGAGGCGGGACTAGCGGGAGGGCCCTCGGGGCAGATACGCAGTATTTT

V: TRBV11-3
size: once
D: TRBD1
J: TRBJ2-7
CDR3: CASSLDRNYEQYF
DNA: TGTGCCAGCAGCCTGGACAGGAACTACGAGCAGTACTTC

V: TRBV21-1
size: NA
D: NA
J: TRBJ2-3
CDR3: CASSKAPGCFGTDTQYF
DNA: TGTGCCAGCAGCAAAGCGCCCGGGTGTTTTGGCACAGATACGCAGTATTTT

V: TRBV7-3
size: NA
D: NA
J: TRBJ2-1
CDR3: CASSLTRESYNEQFF
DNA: TGTGCCAGCAGCTTAACACGAGAATCCTACAATGAGCAGTTCTTC

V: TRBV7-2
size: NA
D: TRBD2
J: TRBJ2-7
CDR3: CASSLGLAVTYEQYF
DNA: TGTGCCAGCAGCTTGGGACTAGCGGTAACCTACGAGCAGTACTTC

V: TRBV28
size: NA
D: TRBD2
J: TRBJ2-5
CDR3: CASSPGLAGVLQETQYF
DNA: TGTGCCAGCAGCCCAGGACTAGCGGGAGTCCTCCAAGAGACCCAGTACTTC

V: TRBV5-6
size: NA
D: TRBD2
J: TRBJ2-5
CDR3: CASSIGTSGRETQYF
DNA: TGTGCCAGCAGCATCGGGACTAGCGGGAGAGAGACCCAGTACTTC

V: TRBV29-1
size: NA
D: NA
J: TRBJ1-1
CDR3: CSATLHRRGGSDTEAFF
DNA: TGCAGCGCGACGCTGCATAGAAGGGGGGGCAGTGACACTGAAGCTTTCTTT

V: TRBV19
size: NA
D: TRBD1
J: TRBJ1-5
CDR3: CASNIGGRGQPQHF
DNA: TGTGCCAGTAATATAGGGGGCAGAGGTCAGCCCCAGCATTTT

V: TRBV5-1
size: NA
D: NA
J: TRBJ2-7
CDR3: CASSPLRGTTYEQYF
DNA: TGCGCCAGCAGCCCGTTAAGGGGGACTACCTACGAGCAGTACTTC

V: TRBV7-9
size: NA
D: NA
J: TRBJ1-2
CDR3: CASSPGTVYGYTF
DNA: TGTGCCAGCAGCCCCGGGACGGTCTATGGCTACACCTTC

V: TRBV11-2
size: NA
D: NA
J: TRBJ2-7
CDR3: CASSLVSGYEQYF
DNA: TGTGCCAGCAGCTTAGTTTCTGGCTACGAGCAGTACTTC

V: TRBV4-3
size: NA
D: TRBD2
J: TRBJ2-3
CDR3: CASSQVRLAFQGDTQYF
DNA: TGCGCCAGCAGCCAAGTGAGACTAGCCTTTCAAGGAGATACGCAGTATTTT

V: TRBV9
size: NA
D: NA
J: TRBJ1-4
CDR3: CASSGAWTPNEKLFF
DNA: TGTGCCAGCAGCGGTGCGTGGACCCCTAATGAAAAACTGTTTTTT

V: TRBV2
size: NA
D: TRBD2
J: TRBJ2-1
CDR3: CASRATSGSYNEQFF
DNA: TGTGCCAGCAGGGCAACTAGCGGATCTTACAATGAGCAGTTCTTC

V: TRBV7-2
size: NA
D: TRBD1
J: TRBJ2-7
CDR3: CASSLTDRVVYEQYF
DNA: TGTGCCAGCAGCTTAACCGACAGGGTTGTCTACGAGCAGTACTTC

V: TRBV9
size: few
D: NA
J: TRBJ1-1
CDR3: CASSVAPTGQTF
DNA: TGTGCCAGCAGCGTAGCCCCCACGGGACAAACCTTT

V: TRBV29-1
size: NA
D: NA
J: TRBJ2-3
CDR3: CSAEAVLTDTQYF
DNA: TGCAGCGCCGAGGCCGTGTTGACAGATACGCAGTATTTT

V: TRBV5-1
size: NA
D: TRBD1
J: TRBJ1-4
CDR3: CASSLGDRVGEKLFF
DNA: TGCGCCAGCAGCTTGGGGGACAGGGTAGGGGAAAAACTGTTTTTT

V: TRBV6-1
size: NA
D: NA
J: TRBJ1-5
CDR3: CASSKIQFPQPQHF
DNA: TGTGCCAGCAGTAAAATACAGTTCCCCCAGCCCCAGCATTTT

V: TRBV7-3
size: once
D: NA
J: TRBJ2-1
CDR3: CASSQGPADYNEQFF
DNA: TGTGCCAGCAGCCAAGGGCCCGCGGACTACAATGAGCAGTTCTTC

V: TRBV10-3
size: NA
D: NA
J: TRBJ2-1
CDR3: CAIPGTDEGQFF
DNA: TGTGCCATCCCCGGGACGGATGAAGGGCAGTTCTTC

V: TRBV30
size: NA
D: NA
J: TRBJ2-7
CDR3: CAWSVLGSTYEQYF
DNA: TGTGCCTGGAGTGTACTTGGATCCACCTACGAGCAGTACTTC

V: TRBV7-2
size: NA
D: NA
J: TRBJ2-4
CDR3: CASSPGPGENIQYF
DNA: TGTGCCAGCAGCCCCGGTCCGGGGGAAAACATTCAGTACTTC

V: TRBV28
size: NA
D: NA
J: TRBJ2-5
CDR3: CASSPPLGRETQYF
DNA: TGTGCCAGCTCACCCCCCTTAGGTCGGGAGACCCAGTACTTC

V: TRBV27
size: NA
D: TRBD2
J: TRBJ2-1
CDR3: CASSPRLAGHNEQFF
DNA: TGTGCCAGCAGTCCTCGGTTAGCGGGACACAATGAGCAGTTCTTC